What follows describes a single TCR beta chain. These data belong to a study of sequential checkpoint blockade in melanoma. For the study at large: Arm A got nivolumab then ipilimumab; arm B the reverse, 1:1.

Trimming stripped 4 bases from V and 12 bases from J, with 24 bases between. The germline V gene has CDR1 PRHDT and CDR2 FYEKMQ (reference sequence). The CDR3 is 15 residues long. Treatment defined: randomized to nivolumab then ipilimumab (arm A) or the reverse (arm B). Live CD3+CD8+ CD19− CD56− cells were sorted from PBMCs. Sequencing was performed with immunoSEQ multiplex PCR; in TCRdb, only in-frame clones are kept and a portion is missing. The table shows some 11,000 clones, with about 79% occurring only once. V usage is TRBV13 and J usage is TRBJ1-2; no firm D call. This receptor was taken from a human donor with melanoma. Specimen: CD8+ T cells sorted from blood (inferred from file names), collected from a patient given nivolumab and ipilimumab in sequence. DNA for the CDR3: TGTGCCAGCAGCTCCCTATTTGGTACTTCTATGGAGGACACCTTC. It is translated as CASSSLFGTSMEDTF.